Sequencing of this T cell receptor (beta chain) was carried out in a study of cytomegalovirus exposure and HLA in healthy donors. Primers included in the PCR were 60 Vbeta and 13 Jbeta primers. The assay was immunoSEQ multiplex PCR, and TCRdb's table has in-frame clones only and misses some. The sample has 50,000 to 70,000 clones, 70% to 75% seen once. V was cut by 7 bases and J by 8 bases, with 18 bases left in between. The CDR3 sequence is 14 residues long. The germline CDR1 and CDR2 sequences are MNHNY and SVGAGI (reference sequence). Material for sequencing was PBMCs. The chain carries TRBV6-6 and TRBJ1-3; no firm D call. The sequence was collected from a man aged 25-40 years in good health and CMV-seropositive. As DNA, the CDR3 is TGTGCCAGCAAACCCGCAGGATCGGGAGACACCATATATTTT. Encoded protein: CASKPAGSGDTIYF.